This TCR beta chain came from a study of CD4 T cells in relation to SARS-CoV-2 and coronaviruses. Details on this clone: Its antigen is still unknown.

This CDR3 is built from 15 residues. The protocol was immunoSEQ multiplex PCR, while the TCRdb copy is restricted to in-frame clones and leaves out a portion. In the table there are about 35,000 clones, more than 65% of which are singletons. The chain links TRBV21-1 to TRBJ2-7; the D call in the table, TRBD1, was not verified against the DNA. TRBV21-1 is termed a pseudogene. Sequenced input: memory CD4+ T cells from PBMCs, cultured in vitro. The TCR sequence derives from an adult with COVID-19. This chain's CDR3 is CASSKDREGAYEQYF. CDR3 DNA: TGTGCCAGCAGCAAGGACAGGGAGGGGGCCTACGAGCAGTACTTC.